This TCR beta chain emerged from a study of Graves' ophthalmopathy and Graves' hyperthyroidism. Amplification of the TCR beta CDR3 regions used RNA transcripts (as template). RT-PCR in the first round used HTBI primers; a second-round multiplex PCR followed. Each CDR3 protein gets one entry after TCRdb re-called the multiplex PCR reads with MiXCR. Among around 1,200,000 distinct CDR3 sequences, approximately 35% were seen once, and the ten largest hold roughly 11%. V gave up 4 bases and J gave up 2 bases; unmatched junction bases: 6. This CDR3 has 15 residues. In germline, CDR1 is MNHEY, CDR2 SVGAGI. This clonotype has a handful of counts.

Sequenced sample: peripheral blood or thyroid tissue (not recorded which). This TCR was recovered from an adult man with Graves' hyperthyroidism. This sequence joins TRBV6-5 and TRBJ1-2; TRBD1 agrees at 8 bases. CDR3 loop: CASSWTGTSNYGYTF. In DNA, the CDR3 is TGTGCCAGCAGTTGGACAGGGACCTCCAACTATGGCTACACCTTC.